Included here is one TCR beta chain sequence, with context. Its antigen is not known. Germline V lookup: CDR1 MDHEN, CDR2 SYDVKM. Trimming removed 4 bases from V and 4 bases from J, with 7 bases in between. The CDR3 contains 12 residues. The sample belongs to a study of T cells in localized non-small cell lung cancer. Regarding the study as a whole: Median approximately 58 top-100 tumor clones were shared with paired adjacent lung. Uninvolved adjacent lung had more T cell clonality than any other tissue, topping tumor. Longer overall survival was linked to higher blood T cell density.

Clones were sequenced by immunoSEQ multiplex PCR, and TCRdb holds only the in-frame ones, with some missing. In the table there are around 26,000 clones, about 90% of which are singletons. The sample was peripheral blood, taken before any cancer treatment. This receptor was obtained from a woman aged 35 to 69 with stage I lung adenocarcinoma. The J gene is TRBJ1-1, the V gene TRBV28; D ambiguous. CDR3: CASSSIFTEAFF. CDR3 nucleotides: TGTGCCAGCAGTTCGATCTTCACTGAAGCTTTCTTT.